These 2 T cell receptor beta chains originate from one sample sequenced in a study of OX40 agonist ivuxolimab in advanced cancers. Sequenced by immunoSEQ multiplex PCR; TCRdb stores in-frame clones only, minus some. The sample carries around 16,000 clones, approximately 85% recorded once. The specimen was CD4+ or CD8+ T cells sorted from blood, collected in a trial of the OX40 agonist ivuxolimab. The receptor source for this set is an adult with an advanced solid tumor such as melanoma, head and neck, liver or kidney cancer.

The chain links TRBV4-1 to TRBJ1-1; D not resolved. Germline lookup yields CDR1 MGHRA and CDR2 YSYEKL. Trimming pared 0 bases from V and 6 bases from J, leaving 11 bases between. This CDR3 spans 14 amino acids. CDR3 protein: CASSQEAPKSEAFF. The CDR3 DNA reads TGCGCCAGCAGCCAAGAGGCTCCCAAGTCTGAAGCTTTCTTT.

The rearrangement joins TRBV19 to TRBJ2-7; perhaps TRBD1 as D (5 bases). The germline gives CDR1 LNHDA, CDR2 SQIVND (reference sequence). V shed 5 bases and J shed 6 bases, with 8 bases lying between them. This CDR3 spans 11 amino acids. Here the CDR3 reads CASSPGLEQYF. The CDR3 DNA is TGTGCCAGTAGTCCAGGGCTCGAGCAGTACTTC.